This TCR beta chain was found in a study of T-cell reconstitution after alpha-beta-depleted transplantation in children. This sample's TCRbeta library carried unique molecular identifier barcodes. TCRdb independently ran MiXCR on the PCR reads; one entry per CDR3 protein. Of fewer than 750,000 distinct CDR3 sequences listed, over 20% are singletons. This clonotype turned up a few times. The CDR3 is made up of 14 amino acids. V lost 5 bases, J lost 10 bases, and 15 bases lay in between. This chain connects TRBV12-3 or TRBV12-4 to TRBJ1-6; D is undetermined. This clonotype was sampled from a boy less than two years old with Wiskott-Aldrich syndrome, due to receive a stem cell transplant. The sequencing here drew on PBMCs, taken before TCRalphabeta/CD19-depleted stem cell transplant. The CDR3 DNA reads as TGTGCCAGCAGTCCCCGGACCGGCGGCTCACCCCTCCACTTT. Translated, it gives CASSPRTGGSPLHF.